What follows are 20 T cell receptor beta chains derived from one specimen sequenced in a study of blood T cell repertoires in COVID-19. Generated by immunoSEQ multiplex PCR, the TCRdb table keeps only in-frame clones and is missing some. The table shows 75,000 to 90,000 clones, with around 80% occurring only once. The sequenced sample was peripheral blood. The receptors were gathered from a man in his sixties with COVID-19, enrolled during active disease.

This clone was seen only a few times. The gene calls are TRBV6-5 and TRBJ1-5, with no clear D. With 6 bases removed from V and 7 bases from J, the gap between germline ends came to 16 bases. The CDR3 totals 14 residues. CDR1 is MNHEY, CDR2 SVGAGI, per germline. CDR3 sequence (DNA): TGTGCCAGCAGAGGTCCGGGGATATCCCAGCCCCAGCATTTT. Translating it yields CASRGPGISQPQHF.

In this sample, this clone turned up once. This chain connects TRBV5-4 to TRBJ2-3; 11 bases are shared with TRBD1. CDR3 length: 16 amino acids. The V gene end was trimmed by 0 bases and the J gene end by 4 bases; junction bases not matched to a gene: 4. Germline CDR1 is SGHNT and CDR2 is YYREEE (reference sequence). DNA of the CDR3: TGTGCCAGCAGCTTGGCCCCGGGACAGGGGGCAGATACGCAGTATTTT. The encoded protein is CASSLAPGQGADTQYF.

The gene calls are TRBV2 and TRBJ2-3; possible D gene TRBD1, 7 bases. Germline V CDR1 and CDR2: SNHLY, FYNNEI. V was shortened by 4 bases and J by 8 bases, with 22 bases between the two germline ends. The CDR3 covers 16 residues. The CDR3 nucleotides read TGTGCCAGCAGTGGGGACACCGGGAGACAGGGCCCTACGCAGTATTTT. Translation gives CASSGDTGRQGPTQYF.

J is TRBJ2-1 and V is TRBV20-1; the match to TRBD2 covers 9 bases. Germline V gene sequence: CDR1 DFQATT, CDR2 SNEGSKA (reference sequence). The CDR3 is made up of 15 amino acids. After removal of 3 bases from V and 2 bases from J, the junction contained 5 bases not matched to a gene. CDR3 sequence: CSASSGGMAYNEQFF. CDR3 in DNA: TGCAGTGCTAGTAGCGGGGGAATGGCCTACAATGAGCAGTTCTTC.

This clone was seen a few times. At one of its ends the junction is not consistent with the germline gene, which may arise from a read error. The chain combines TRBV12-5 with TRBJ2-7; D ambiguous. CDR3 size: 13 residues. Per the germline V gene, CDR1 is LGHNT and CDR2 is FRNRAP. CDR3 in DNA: TGTGCTAGTGGTTCCTTCCCCTCCCACGAGCAGTACTTC. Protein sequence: CASGSFPSHEQYF.

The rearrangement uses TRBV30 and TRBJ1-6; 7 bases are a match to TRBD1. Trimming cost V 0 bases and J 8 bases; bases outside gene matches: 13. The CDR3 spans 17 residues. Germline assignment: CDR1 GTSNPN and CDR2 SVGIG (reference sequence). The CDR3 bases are TGTGCCTGGAGTGTCGACGCAGGGGGGTTATGGCATTCACCCCTCCACTTT. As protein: CAWSVDAGGLWHSPLHF.

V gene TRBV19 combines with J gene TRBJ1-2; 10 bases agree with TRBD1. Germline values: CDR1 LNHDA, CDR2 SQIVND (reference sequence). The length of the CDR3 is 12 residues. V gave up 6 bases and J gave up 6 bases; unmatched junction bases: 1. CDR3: CASRGTGDGYTF. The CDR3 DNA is TGTGCCAGTAGGGGGACAGGGGATGGCTACACCTTC. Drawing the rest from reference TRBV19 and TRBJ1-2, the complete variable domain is DGGITQSPKYLFRKEGQNVTLSCEQNLNHDAMYWYRQDPGQGLRLIYYSQIVNDFQKGDIAEGYSVSREKKESFPLTVTSAQKNPTAFYLCASRGTGDGYTFGSGTRLTVV.

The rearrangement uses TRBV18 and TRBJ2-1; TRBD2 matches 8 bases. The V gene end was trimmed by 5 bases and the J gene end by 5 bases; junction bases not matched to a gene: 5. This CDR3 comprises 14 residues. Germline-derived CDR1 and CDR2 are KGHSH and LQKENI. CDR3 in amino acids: CASSTGLGNNEQFF. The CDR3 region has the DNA TGTGCCAGCTCAACGGGACTAGGGAACAATGAGCAGTTCTTC.

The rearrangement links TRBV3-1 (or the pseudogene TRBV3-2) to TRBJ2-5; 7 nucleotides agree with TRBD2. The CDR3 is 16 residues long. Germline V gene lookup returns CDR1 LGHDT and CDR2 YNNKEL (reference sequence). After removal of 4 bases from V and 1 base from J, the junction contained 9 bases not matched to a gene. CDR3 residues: CASSRRGGGVQETQYF. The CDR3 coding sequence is TGTGCCAGCAGCCGAAGAGGTGGGGGGGTCCAAGAGACCCAGTACTTC.

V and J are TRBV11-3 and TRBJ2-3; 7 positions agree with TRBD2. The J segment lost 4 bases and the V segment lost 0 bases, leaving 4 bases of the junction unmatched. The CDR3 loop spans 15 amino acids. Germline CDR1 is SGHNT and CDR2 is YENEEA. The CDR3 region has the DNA TGTGCCAGCAGCTTAGAAGCGGGGTTAGCAGATACGCAGTATTTT. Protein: CASSLEAGLADTQYF.

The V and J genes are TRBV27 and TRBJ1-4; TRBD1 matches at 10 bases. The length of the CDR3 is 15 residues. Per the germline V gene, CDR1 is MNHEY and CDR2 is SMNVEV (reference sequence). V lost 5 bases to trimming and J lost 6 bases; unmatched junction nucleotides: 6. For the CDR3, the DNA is TGTGCCAGCAGTCCCATCGGGACAGGGGATGAAAAACTGTTTTTT. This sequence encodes CASSPIGTGDEKLFF.

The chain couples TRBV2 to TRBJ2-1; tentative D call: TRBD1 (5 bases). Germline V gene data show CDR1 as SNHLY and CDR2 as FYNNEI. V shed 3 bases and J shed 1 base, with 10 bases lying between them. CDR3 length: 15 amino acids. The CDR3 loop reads CASSDRQPSYNEQFF. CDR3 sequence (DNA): TGTGCCAGCAGTGATAGACAGCCATCCTACAATGAGCAGTTCTTC.

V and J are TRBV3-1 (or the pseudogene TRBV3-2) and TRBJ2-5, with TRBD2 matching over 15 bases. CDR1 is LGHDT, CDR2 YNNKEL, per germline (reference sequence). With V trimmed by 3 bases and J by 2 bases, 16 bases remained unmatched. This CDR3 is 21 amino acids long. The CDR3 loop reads CASSQHQPGLAGGSTQETQYF. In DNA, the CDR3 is TGTGCCAGCAGCCAGCACCAACCGGGACTAGCGGGAGGTAGTACACAAGAGACCCAGTACTTC.

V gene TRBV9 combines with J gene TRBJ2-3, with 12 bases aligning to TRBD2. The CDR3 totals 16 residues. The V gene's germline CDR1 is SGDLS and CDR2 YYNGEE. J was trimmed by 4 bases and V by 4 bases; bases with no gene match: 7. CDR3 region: CASSLAGGLFADTQYF. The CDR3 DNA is TGTGCCAGCAGCCTAGCGGGGGGGCTTTTCGCAGATACGCAGTATTTT.

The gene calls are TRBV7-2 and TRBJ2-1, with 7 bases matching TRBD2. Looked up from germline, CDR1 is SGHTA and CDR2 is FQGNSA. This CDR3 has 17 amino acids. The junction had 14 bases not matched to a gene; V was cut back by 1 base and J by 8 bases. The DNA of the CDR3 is TGTGCCAGCAGCTTAGATGGGGTTGGGGCAGGGAGGGATGAGCAGTTCTTC. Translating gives CASSLDGVGAGRDEQFF.

The CDR3 here is CASKQGANTEAFF. CDR3 nucleotide sequence: TGTGCCAGCAAACAGGGGGCGAACACTGAAGCTTTCTTT. The chain joins TRBV7-3 to TRBJ1-1, with 9 bases fitting TRBD1. V trimming: 7 bases; J trimming: 1 base; junction bases outside the gene matches: 1. In germline, CDR1 is SGHTA, CDR2 FQGTGA. The CDR3 extends over 13 amino acids.

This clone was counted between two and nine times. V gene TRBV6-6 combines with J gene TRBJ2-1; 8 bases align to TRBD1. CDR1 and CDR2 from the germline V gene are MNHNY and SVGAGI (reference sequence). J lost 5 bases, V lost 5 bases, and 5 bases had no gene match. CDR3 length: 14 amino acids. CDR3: CASSMPGQDNEQFF. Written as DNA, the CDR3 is TGTGCCAGCAGTATGCCGGGACAGGACAATGAGCAGTTCTTC.

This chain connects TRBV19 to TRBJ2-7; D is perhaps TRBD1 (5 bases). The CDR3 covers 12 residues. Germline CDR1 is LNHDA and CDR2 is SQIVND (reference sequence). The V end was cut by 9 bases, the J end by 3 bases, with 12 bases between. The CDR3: CASSGQDYEQYF. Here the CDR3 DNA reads TGTGCCAGCTCAGGGCAGGACTACGAGCAGTACTTC.

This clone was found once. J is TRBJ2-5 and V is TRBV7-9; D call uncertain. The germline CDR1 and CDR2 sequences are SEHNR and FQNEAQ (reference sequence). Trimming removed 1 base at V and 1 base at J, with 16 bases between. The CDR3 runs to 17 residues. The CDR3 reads CASSLVIPFQAQETQYF. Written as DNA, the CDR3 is TGTGCCAGCAGCTTAGTTATCCCTTTCCAGGCCCAAGAGACCCAGTACTTC.

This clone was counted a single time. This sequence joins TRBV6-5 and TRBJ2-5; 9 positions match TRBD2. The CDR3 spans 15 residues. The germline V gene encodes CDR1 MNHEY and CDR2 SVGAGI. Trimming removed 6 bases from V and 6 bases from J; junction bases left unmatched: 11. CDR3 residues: CASSRKTSGQQTQYF. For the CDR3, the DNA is TGTGCCAGCAGCCGCAAGACTAGCGGACAACAGACCCAGTACTTC.